Included here is one T cell receptor beta chain sequence, with context. Per the original data handling: Reference gene primer amplification gave estimated nucleated cell counts. Sequencing was performed with immunoSEQ multiplex PCR; in TCRdb, only in-frame clones are kept and a portion is missing. V and J calls and clone size are as listed in that table; D and trimming were resolved from the DNA. Of fewer than 200,000 clones in the sample, 81% were seen once. CDR3 length equals 11 residues. V lost 8 bases to trimming and J lost 10 bases; unmatched junction nucleotides: 6. This sample stems from a study of blood T cell repertoires in COVID-19.

V is TRBV23-1 and J is TRBJ1-1; 8 nucleotides agree with TRBD1. TRBV23-1 is an open reading frame, and its role is uncertain. Sequenced: peripheral blood. The sequence was obtained from a woman in her thirties or forties with COVID-19, enrolled during active disease. The CDR3 coding sequence is TGCGCCAGCTGGCTACAGGGGGGAGCTTTCTTT. It encodes CASWLQGGAFF.